The source of this T cell receptor (beta chain) is a study of CD8+CD57+ T cells in acquired aplastic anemia. For the study at large: When averaged, DNA from sorted CD4+ and CD8+ cells came to approximately 3 ug. Findings and limits, study-wide: There were twenty-nine CD8+ CDR3 sequences that occurred in both patients and controls.

The CDR3 is 12 amino acids. Per the germline V gene, CDR1 is SQVTM and CDR2 is ANQGSEA. V lost 8 bases and J lost 3; bases outside the gene matches: 6. This clonotype was seen once. The antigen is undetermined. Previously, flow cytometry had revealed CD8+CD57+ cell expansion in the patients chosen for sequencing. With no exception, the patients had severe acquired aplastic anemia. Genomic DNA, serving as template, underwent TCR beta VDJ and CDR3 profiling. TCRdb re-derived calls from the reads in MiXCR, one entry per CDR3 protein. Among about half a million distinct CDR3 sequences listed, around a third were seen once.

The clonotype was recovered from a human donor with aplastic anemia. The sample taken for sequencing was sorted CD4+, CD8+, or CD8+CD57+ T cells (not recorded which) from PBMCs. This chain connects TRBV29-1 to TRBJ2-5, with 7 bases matching TRBD1. This chain's CDR3 is CSFLTGEETQYF. The CDR3, as DNA: TGCAGCTTTTTAACAGGGGAAGAGACCCAGTACTTC.